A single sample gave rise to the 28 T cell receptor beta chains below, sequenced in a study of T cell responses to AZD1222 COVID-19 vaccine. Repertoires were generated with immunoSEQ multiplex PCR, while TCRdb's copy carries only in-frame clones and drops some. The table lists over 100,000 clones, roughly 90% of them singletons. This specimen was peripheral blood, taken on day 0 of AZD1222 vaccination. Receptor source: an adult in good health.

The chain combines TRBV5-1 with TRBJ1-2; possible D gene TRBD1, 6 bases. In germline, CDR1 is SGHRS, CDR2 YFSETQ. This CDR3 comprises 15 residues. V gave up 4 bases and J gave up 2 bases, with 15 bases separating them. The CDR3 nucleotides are TGCGCCAGCAGCCAGGCCACAGGGTCAAACTATGGCTACACCTTC. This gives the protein CASSQATGSNYGYTF.

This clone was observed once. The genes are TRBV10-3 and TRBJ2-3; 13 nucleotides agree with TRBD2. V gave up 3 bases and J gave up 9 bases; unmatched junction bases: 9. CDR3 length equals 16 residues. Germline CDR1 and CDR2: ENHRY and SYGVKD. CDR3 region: CAISDLLAGGPGTQYF. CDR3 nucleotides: TGTGCCATCAGTGACCTACTAGCGGGGGGGCCGGGGACGCAGTATTTT.

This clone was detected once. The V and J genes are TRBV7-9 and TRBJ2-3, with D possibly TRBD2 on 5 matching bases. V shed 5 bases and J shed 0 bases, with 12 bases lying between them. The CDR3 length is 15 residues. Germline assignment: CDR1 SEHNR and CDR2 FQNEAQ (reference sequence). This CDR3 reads CASSPRTLSTDTQYF. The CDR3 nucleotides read TGTGCCAGCAGCCCAAGGACTCTTAGCACAGATACGCAGTATTTT.

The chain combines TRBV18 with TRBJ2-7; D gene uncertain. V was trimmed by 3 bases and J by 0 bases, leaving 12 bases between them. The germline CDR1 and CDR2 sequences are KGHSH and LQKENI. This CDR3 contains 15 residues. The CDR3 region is CASSPPARSSYEQYF. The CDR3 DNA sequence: TGTGCCAGCTCACCCCCGGCCAGAAGCTCCTACGAGCAGTACTTC.

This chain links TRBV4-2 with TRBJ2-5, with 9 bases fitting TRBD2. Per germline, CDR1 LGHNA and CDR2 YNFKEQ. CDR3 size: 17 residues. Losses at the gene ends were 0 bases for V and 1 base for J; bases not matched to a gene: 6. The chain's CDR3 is CASSQEAGGVIQETQYF. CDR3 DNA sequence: TGTGCCAGCAGCCAAGAGGCGGGAGGGGTAATCCAAGAGACCCAGTACTTC.

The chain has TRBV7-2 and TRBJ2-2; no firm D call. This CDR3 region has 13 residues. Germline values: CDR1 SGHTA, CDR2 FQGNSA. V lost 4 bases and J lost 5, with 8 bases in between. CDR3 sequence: CASSSTKTGELFF. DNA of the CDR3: TGTGCCAGCAGCTCGACAAAAACCGGGGAGCTGTTTTTT.

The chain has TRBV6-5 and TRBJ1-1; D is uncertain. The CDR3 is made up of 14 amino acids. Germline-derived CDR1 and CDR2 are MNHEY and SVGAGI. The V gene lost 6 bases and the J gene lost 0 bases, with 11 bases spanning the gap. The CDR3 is CASSPAAVNTEAFF. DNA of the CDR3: TGTGCCAGCAGCCCCGCCGCCGTGAACACTGAAGCTTTCTTT.

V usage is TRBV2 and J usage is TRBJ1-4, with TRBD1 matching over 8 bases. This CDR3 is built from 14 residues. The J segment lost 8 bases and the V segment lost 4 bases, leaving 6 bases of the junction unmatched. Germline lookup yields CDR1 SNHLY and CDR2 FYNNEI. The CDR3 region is CASSGWQGAEKLFF. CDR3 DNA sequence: TGTGCCAGCAGTGGATGGCAGGGGGCAGAAAAACTGTTTTTT.

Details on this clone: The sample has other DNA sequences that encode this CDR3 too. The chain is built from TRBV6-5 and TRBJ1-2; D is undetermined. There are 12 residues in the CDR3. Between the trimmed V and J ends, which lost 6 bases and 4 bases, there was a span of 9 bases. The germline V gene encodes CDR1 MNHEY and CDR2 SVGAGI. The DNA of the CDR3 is TGTGCCAGCAGCCCGGGAGGCTATGGCTACACCTTC. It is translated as CASSPGGYGYTF.

CDR3: CASRLGTREETQYF. The CDR3 DNA reads TGTGCCAGCAGACTAGGCACAAGGGAAGAGACCCAGTACTTC. The chain links TRBV7-9 to TRBJ2-5, with a weak D call TRBD2 (5 bases). Between the trimmed V and J ends, which lost 6 bases and 3 bases, there was a span of 14 bases. CDR3 length: 14 amino acids. Germline CDR1 is SEHNR and CDR2 is FQNEAQ (reference sequence).

CDR3 region: CASSRAGGSSYNEQFF. The CDR3 bases are TGTGCCAGCAGCCGAGCGGGGGGGAGCTCCTACAATGAGCAGTTCTTC. The chain couples TRBV14 to TRBJ2-1, with TRBD2 identical over 10 bases. Trimming at V came to 4 bases and at J to 0 bases, leaving 3 bases not matched to a gene. This CDR3 region has 16 residues. Germline V gives CDR1 SGHDN, CDR2 FVKESK.

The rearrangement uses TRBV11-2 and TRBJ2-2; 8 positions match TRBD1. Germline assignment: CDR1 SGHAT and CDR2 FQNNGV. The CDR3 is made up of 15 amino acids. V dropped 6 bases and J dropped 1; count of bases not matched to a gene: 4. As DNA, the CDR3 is TGTGCCAGCAGATGGACAGGGAGGAACACCGGGGAGCTGTTTTTT. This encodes CASRWTGRNTGELFF.

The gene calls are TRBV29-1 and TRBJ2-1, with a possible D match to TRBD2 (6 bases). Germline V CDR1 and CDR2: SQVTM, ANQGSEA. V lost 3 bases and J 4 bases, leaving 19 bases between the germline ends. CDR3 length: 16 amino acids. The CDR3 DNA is TGCAGCGTTGAGGGTAAGGAGCGGGCCATTTACAATGAGCAGTTCTTC. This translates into CSVEGKERAIYNEQFF.

CDR3 nucleotide sequence: TGTGCCAGCTCACCAGGCCAGGGAATGGCCAACGTCCTGACTTTC. Translated: CASSPGQGMANVLTF. The V call is TRBV18, the J call TRBJ2-6; TRBD1 might be the D (5 bases). The V end was cut by 2 bases, the J end by 6 bases, with 11 bases between. Germline V gene data show CDR1 as KGHSH and CDR2 as LQKENI. This CDR3 contains 15 residues.

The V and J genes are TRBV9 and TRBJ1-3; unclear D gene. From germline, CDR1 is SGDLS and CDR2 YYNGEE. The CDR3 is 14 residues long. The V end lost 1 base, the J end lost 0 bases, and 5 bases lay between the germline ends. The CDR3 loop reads CASSVTDSGNTIYF. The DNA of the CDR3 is TGTGCCAGCAGCGTAACGGACTCTGGAAACACCATATATTTT.

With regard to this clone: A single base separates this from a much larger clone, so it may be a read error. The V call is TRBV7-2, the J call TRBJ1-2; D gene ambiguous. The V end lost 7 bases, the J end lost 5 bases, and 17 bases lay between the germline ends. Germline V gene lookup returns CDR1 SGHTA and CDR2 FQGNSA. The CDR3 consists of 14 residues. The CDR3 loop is CASNSSGGEYGYTF. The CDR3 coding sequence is TGTGCCAGCAACTCCTCGGGTGGGGAATATGGCTACACCTTC. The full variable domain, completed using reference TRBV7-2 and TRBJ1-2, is GAGVSQSPSNKVTEKGKDVELRCDPISGHTALYWYRQSLGQGLEFLIYFQGNSAPDKSGLPSDRFSAERTGGSVSTLTIQRTQQEDSAVYLCASNSSGGEYGYTFGSGTRLTVV.

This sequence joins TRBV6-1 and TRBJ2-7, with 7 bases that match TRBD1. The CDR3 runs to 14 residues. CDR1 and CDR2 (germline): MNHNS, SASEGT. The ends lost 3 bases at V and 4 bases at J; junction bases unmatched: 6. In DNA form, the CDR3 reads TGTGCCAGCAGTGACAGACAGGGCTATTACGAGCAGTACTTC. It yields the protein CASSDRQGYYEQYF.

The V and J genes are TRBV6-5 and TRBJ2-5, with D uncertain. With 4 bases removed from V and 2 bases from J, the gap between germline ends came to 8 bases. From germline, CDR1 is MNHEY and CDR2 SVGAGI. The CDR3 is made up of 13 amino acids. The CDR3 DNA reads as TGTGCCAGCAGTTCCGTGGTACAAGAGACCCAGTACTTC. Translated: CASSSVVQETQYF.

CDR3 sequence reads: CASSTLSTGGEQYF. CDR3 DNA sequence: TGTGCCAGTAGTACCCTTTCTACAGGGGGGGAGCAGTACTTC. The J gene is TRBJ2-7, the V gene TRBV19; 8 bases fit TRBD1. The V gene's germline CDR1 is LNHDA and CDR2 SQIVND (reference sequence). The CDR3 consists of 14 residues. After removal of 4 bases from V and 7 bases from J, the junction contained 9 bases not matched to a gene. Full variable domain (rest looked up from reference TRBV19 and TRBJ2-7): DGGITQSPKYLFRKEGQNVTLSCEQNLNHDAMYWYRQDPGQGLRLIYYSQIVNDFQKGDIAEGYSVSREKKESFPLTVTSAQKNPTAFYLCASSTLSTGGEQYFGPGTRLTVT.

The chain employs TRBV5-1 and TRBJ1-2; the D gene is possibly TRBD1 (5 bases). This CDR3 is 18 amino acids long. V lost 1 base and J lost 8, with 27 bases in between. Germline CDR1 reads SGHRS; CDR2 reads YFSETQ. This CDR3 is CASSLFRRGVGPPWGYTF. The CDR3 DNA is TGCGCCAGCAGCTTGTTTCGACGGGGGGTAGGGCCCCCATGGGGCTACACCTTC.

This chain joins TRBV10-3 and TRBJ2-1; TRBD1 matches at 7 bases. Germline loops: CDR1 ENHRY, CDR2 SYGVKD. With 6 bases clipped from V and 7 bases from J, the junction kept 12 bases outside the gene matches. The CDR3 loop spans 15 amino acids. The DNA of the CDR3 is TGTGCCATCAGAGCTACAGGGGAGAAACGGAATGAGCAGTTCTTC. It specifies CAIRATGEKRNEQFF.

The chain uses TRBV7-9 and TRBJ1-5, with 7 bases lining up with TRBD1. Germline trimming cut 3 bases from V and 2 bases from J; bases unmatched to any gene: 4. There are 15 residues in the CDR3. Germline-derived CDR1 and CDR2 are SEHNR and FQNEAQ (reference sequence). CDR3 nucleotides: TGTGCCAGCAGCTTGGGAGACAGGGGCAATCAGCCCCAGCATTTT. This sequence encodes CASSLGDRGNQPQHF.

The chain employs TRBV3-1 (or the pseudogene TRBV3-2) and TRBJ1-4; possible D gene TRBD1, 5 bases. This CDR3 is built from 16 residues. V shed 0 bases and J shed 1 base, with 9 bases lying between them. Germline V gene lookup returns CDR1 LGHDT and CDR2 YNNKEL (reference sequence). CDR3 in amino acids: CASSQEWGRTNEKLFF. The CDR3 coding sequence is TGTGCCAGCAGCCAAGAATGGGGGAGAACTAATGAAAAACTGTTTTTT.

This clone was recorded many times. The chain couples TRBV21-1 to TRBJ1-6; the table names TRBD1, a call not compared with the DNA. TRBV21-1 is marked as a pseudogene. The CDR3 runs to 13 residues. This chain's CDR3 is CASRGAWQLPLHF. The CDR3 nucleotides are TGTGCCAGCAGGGGGGCTTGGCAGCTACCCCTCCACTTT.

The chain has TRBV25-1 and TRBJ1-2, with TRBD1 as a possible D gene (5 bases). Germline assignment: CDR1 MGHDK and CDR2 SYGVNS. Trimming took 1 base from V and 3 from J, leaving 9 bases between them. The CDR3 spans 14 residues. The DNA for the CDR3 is TGTGCCAGCAGTGAATTCCCGGGGGACTATGGCTACACCTTC. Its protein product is CASSEFPGDYGYTF.

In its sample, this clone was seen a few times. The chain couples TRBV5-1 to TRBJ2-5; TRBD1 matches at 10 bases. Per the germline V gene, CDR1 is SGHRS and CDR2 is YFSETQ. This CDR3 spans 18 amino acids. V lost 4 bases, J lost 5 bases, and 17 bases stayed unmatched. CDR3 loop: CASSSSGTGVGFLETQYF. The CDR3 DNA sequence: TGCGCCAGCAGCAGCTCCGGGACAGGGGTTGGGTTTTTGGAGACCCAGTACTTC.

The CDR3 reads CASSQGGNYGYTF. The CDR3 nucleotides read TGTGCCAGCAGCCAAGGCGGTAACTATGGCTACACCTTC. The chain carries TRBV3-1 (or the pseudogene TRBV3-2) and TRBJ1-2; D call uncertain. The CDR3 length is 13 residues. Trimming stripped 1 base from V and 1 base from J, with 4 bases between. Germline loops: CDR1 LGHDT, CDR2 YNNKEL (reference sequence).

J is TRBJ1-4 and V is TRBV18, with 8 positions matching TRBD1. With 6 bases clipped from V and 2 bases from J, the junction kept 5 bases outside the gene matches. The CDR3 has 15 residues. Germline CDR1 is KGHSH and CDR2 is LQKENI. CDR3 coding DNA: TGTGCCAGCTCCGACAGGGGCACCACTAATGAAAAACTGTTTTTT. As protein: CASSDRGTTNEKLFF.